This T cell receptor (beta chain) stems from a study of response to subunit inactivated influenza vaccine. V lost 4 bases to trimming and J lost 8 bases; unmatched junction nucleotides: 5. Looked up from germline, CDR1 is SGHTA and CDR2 is FQGNSA. The CDR3 totals 14 residues. This clonotype was counted only a few times. MiXCR was run by TCRdb on the RT-PCR reads, yielding one entry per CDR3 protein. The data hold more than 200,000 distinct CDR3 sequences, with 9% to 15% observed a single time. The V call is TRBV7-2, the J call TRBJ2-1; 10 positions match TRBD1. The source was non-naive T cells sorted from PBMCs, collected around two weeks before vaccination. The source of this sequence is a man in his fifties who received an inactivated influenza vaccine. Here the CDR3 DNA reads TGTGCCAGCAGCTCGGACAGGGGGGTAGATGAGCAGTTCTTC. It is translated as CASSSDRGVDEQFF.